The 9 T cell receptor beta chains in this list originate from one sample, sequenced in a study of blood T cell repertoires in COVID-19. TCRdb keeps only in-frame clones here, not all; method: immunoSEQ multiplex PCR. The data hold around 340,000 clones, with 80% to 90% observed a single time. Specimen: peripheral blood. The receptors here all came from a woman aged 60-70 years with COVID-19, enrolled during active disease.

V gene TRBV5-1 combines with J gene TRBJ1-3, with a weak D call TRBD1 (5 bases). CDR1 and CDR2 from the germline V gene are SGHRS and YFSETQ. V shed 4 bases and J shed 0 bases, with 14 bases lying between them. The CDR3 sequence is 16 residues long. Written as DNA, the CDR3 is TGCGCCAGCAGCCCGCAGGGAACTTTCTCTGGAAACACCATATATTTT. It is translated as CASSPQGTFSGNTIYF.

The chain joins TRBV11-2 to TRBJ2-3; 9 nucleotides align to TRBD2. CDR3 length: 15 amino acids. Germline lookup yields CDR1 SGHAT and CDR2 FQNNGV. V was clipped by 3 bases and J by 4 bases; unmatched bases: 5. The CDR3 DNA follows: TGTGCCAGCAGCTTCTTAGCGGGGGCTGCAGATACGCAGTATTTT. It yields the protein CASSFLAGAADTQYF.

V and J are TRBV18 and TRBJ1-2; D remains ambiguous. The length of the CDR3 is 14 residues. Looked up from germline, CDR1 is KGHSH and CDR2 is LQKENI. V shed 6 bases and J shed 3 bases, with 14 bases lying between them. The DNA for the CDR3 is TGTGCCAGCTCCCTCCACAAGGGAGACTATGGCTACACCTTC. Its translation is CASSLHKGDYGYTF.

CDR3 sequence reads: CASSQGRAEETQYF. In DNA, the CDR3 is TGTGCCAGCTCACAGGGGAGGGCAGAAGAGACCCAGTACTTC. The genes are TRBV18 and TRBJ2-5; 7 bases map to TRBD2. The V gene end was trimmed by 4 bases and the J gene end by 3 bases; junction bases not matched to a gene: 5. Looked up from germline, CDR1 is KGHSH and CDR2 is LQKENI. The CDR3 is made up of 14 amino acids.

The chain has TRBV7-9 and TRBJ2-7; weak D call: TRBD1 (6 bases). CDR1 is SEHNR, CDR2 FQNEAQ, per germline (reference sequence). The CDR3 is 17 amino acids. V was cut by 1 base and J by 1 base, with 17 bases left in between. DNA of the CDR3: TGTGCCAGCAGCTTAGGAGAAGGGGGAGAGGATTCCTACGAGCAGTACTTC. This translates into CASSLGEGGEDSYEQYF.

V is TRBV6-1 and J is TRBJ2-2, with 11 bases lining up with TRBD2. Germline loops: CDR1 MNHNS, CDR2 SASEGT. The CDR3 is 17 amino acids. J gave up 5 bases and V 1 base, and 6 bases lay outside the gene matches. The CDR3 sequence is CASSEGPVAGGTGELFF. The CDR3 DNA reads TGTGCCAGCAGTGAAGGCCCGGTAGCGGGGGGGACCGGGGAGCTGTTTTTT.

The table lists this clone with a few counts. The chain couples TRBV27 to TRBJ2-7, with a tentative D call TRBD1 (5 bases). The CDR3 length is 14 residues. The V gene's germline CDR1 is MNHEY and CDR2 SMNVEV (reference sequence). V was clipped by 6 bases and J by 2 bases, with 14 bases between them. CDR3 region: CASRTIDSPYEQYF. In DNA form, the CDR3 reads TGTGCCAGCAGGACGATAGACAGTCCCTACGAGCAGTACTTC.

This chain joins TRBV6-4 and TRBJ2-1, with 10 bases matching TRBD2. In germline, CDR1 is MRHNA, CDR2 SNTAGT. The V segment lost 3 bases and the J segment 13 bases; nucleotides outside the gene matches: 12. The CDR3 extends over 15 amino acids. Here the CDR3 reads CASSDTGLAGVRQFF. CDR3 sequence (DNA): TGTGCCAGCAGTGATACTGGCCTAGCGGGGGTTCGACAGTTCTTC.

This clone was counted once. This sequence joins TRBV11-3 and TRBJ1-1, with D perhaps TRBD1 (6 bases). The V gene lost 4 bases and the J gene lost 0 bases, with 12 bases spanning the gap. CDR3 size: 15 residues. Germline V CDR1 and CDR2: SGHNT, YENEEA. Here the CDR3 reads CASSWDMELNTEAFF. CDR3 DNA sequence: TGTGCCAGCAGCTGGGACATGGAGCTGAACACTGAAGCTTTCTTT.